The 15 T cell receptor beta chains below all came from one sample that was sequenced in a study of CD4 and CD8 cells across lung adenocarcinoma regions. In TCRdb, the PCR reads were re-called with MiXCR into one record per CDR3 protein. This table holds roughly 10,000 distinct CDR3 sequences, around half found once. The sample consisted of CD8+ T cells from the margin of a lung tumor. The source of these receptors is a female donor with lung adenocarcinoma. The CD4 and CD8 labels of this study may be unreliable.

The CDR3 loop reads CASSSRATNEKLFF. In DNA, the CDR3 is TGTGCCAGCAGCTCCAGGGCAACTAATGAAAAACTGTTTTTT. The chain has TRBV11-2 and TRBJ1-4, with D possibly matching TRBD1 (5 bases). Germline loops: CDR1 SGHAT, CDR2 FQNNGV. This CDR3 comprises 14 residues. The V gene lost 4 bases and the J gene lost 0 bases, with 6 bases spanning the gap. Full variable domain (rest looked up from reference TRBV11-2 and TRBJ1-4): EAGVAQSPRYKIIEKRQSVAFWCNPISGHATLYWYQQILGQGPKLLIQFQNNGVVDDSQLPKDRFSAERLKGVDSTLKIQPAKLEDSAVYLCASSSRATNEKLFFGSGTQLSVL.

The chain has TRBV10-3 and TRBJ2-3, with 8 bases identical to TRBD2. The CDR3 length is 15 residues. Trimming cost V 4 bases and J 2 bases; bases outside gene matches: 5. Germline V lookup: CDR1 ENHRY, CDR2 SYGVKD. CDR3: CAISGASGHTDTQYF. CDR3 sequence (DNA): TGTGCCATCAGTGGGGCTAGCGGGCACACAGATACGCAGTATTTT.

V is TRBV27 and J is TRBJ2-7; 8 nucleotides line up with TRBD1. This CDR3 has 14 residues. Germline CDR1 reads MNHEY; CDR2 reads SMNVEV (reference sequence). CDR3 protein: CASSSRQGPTSSTV. Here the CDR3 DNA reads TGTGCCAGCAGTTCGCGACAGGGGCCTACGAGCAGCACTGTC.

The chain uses TRBV20-1 and TRBJ2-4; TRBD1 might be the D (5 bases). The V gene lost 4 bases and the J gene lost 4 bases, with 14 bases spanning the gap. This CDR3 contains 14 residues. CDR1 DFQATT and CDR2 SNEGSKA come from the germline V gene (reference sequence). DNA of the CDR3: TGCAGTGCTACTCCACGGCAGGGTAAAAACATTCAGTACTTC. As protein: CSATPRQGKNIQYF.

Concerning this clonotype itself: Germline and junction disagree at one end, which may indicate a read error. The chain employs TRBV6-1 and TRBJ2-3, with 11 bases that match TRBD1. CDR3 length equals 17 residues. The germline V gene encodes CDR1 MNHNS and CDR2 SASEGT. CDR3 nucleotide sequence: TGTGCCAGCAGGGTCGGGACAGGGGGAGTGGGTACAGAGACGCAGTATTTC. Amino acid sequence: CASRVGTGGVGTETQYF.

The gene calls are TRBV2 and TRBJ2-1; weak D call: TRBD2 (6 bases). The ends were cut back, 8 bases at V and 0 bases at J, with 14 bases in the middle. Germline assignment: CDR1 SNHLY and CDR2 FYNNEI. The CDR3 loop spans 15 amino acids. The CDR3 bases are TGTGCCAGCCTATACGGGGGACGCTCCTACAATGAGCAGTTCTTC. Amino acids: CASLYGGRSYNEQFF.

This chain connects TRBV6-1 to TRBJ1-6; perhaps TRBD1 as D (5 bases). Germline CDR1 and CDR2: MNHNS and SASEGT. V lost 2 bases, J lost 12 bases, and 11 bases lay in between. The CDR3 runs 13 residues. The CDR3 DNA reads TGTGCCAGCAGTGAACCAACAGGAGAACCCCTCCACTTT. It specifies CASSEPTGEPLHF.

The chain couples TRBV27 to TRBJ2-5; tentatively, D is TRBD1 (6 bases). The CDR3 totals 13 residues. Trimming took 8 bases from V and 2 from J, leaving 12 bases between them. Looked up from germline, CDR1 is MNHEY and CDR2 is SMNVEV (reference sequence). The CDR3 spells CASGGFVQETQYF. CDR3 nucleotide sequence: TGTGCCAGCGGGGGCTTTGTACAAGAGACCCAGTACTTC.

The CDR3 loop is CAGRGGGGDQDIQYF. In DNA, the CDR3 is TGTGCCGGGAGGGGCGGTGGCGGAGACCAAGACATCCAGTACTTC. V is TRBV10-3 and J is TRBJ2-1, with 7 bases lining up with TRBD2. The DNA matches TRBJ2-5 better at its end, which makes the J call doubtful. The CDR3 loop spans 15 amino acids. Per germline, CDR1 ENHRY and CDR2 SYGVKD.

This clonotype came up many times. The chain employs TRBV28 and TRBJ2-1, with a weak D call TRBD1 (6 bases). From germline, CDR1 is MDHEN and CDR2 SYDVKM. V was trimmed by 10 bases and J by 12 bases, leaving 22 bases between them. The CDR3 loop spans 13 amino acids. CDR3 residues: CATLPPGQRRQFF. The CDR3 nucleotides are TGTGCCACATTGCCGCCGGGACAAAGACGGCAGTTCTTC.

On this clonotype itself: Relative to the germline gene, one junction end is altered; a read error may explain this. The genes are TRBV10-3 and TRBJ2-3; maybe TRBD1 (6 bases). CDR3 length equals 17 residues. CDR1 and CDR2 from the germline V gene are ENHRY and SYGVKD. As DNA, the CDR3 is TGTGCCAGCAGTGAGGCACTCACAGGTGGCAGGACAGAGACGCAGTATTTT. It is translated as CASSEALTGGRTETQYF.

The rearrangement links TRBV6-1 to TRBJ2-1; TRBD2 might be the D (6 bases). Germline V lookup: CDR1 MNHNS, CDR2 SASEGT. The CDR3 sequence is 15 residues long. V lost 6 bases and J 5 bases, leaving 17 bases between the germline ends. CDR3 in DNA: TGTGCCAGCAGAGGGTTGGGACTTAGGGACAATGAGCAGTTCTTC. Its translation: CASRGLGLRDNEQFF.

The rearrangement links TRBV10-2 to TRBJ2-1; either TRBD1 or TRBD2 may fit D (5 bases each). Gene TRBJ2-5 matches the end of the DNA better, so the J call may be wrong. In germline, CDR1 is WSHSY, CDR2 SAAADI. The CDR3 loop spans 11 amino acids. CDR3 DNA sequence: TGCGCCAGCGCCGAGGGGGAGACCCAGTACTTC. Amino acids: CASAEGETQYF.

This CDR3 reads CASSYGTAYNEQFF. CDR3 coding DNA: TGTGCCAGCAGTTACGGGACAGCTTACAATGAGCAGTTCTTC. The gene calls are TRBV6-5 and TRBJ2-1, with 7 bases lining up with TRBD1. Losses at the gene ends were 2 bases for V and 4 bases for J; bases not matched to a gene: 2. The germline V gene has CDR1 MNHEY and CDR2 SVGAGI. There are 14 residues in the CDR3.

This sequence joins TRBV6-1 and TRBJ1-1; maybe TRBD1 (6 bases). The V gene's germline CDR1 is MNHNS and CDR2 SASEGT. V lost 1 base to trimming and J lost 4 bases, with 10 bases between them. The CDR3 extends over 14 amino acids. This CDR3 reads CASSEVIRGTEAFF. The CDR3 DNA reads as TGTGCCAGCAGTGAAGTTATCAGGGGCACTGAAGCTTTCTTT.